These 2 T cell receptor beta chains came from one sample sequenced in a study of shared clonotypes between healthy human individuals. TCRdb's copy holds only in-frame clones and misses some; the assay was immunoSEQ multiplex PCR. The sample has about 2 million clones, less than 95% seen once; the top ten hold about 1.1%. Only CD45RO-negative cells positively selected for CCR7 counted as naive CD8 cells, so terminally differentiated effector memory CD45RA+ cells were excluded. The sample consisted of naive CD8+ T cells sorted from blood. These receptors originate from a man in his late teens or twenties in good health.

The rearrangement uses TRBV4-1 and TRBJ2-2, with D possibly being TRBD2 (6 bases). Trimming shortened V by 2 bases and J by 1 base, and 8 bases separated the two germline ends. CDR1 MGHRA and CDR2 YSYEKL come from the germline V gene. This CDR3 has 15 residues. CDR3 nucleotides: TGCGCCAGCAGCCAAACGCGGGGGAACACCGGGGAGCTGTTTTTT. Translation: CASSQTRGNTGELFF.

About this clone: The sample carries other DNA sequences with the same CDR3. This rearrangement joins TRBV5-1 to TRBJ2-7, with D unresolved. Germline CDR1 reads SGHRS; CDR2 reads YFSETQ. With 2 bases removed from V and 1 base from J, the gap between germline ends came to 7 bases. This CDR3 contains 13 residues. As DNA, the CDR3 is TGCGCCAGCAGCTTTGGGGTTTCCTACGAGCAGTACTTC. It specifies CASSFGVSYEQYF.